This T cell receptor beta chain was recovered during a study of tumor and adjacent non-tumor tissue in lung cancer. Study overall: Millions of productive TCRbeta reads were obtained per sample on average.

This sample's RNA came from whole unsorted tissue. TCRbeta libraries were built with three rounds of nested PCR, modified from ARM-PCR. TCRdb ran MiXCR on the multiplex PCR reads and lists one entry per CDR3 protein. The table records 100,000 to 150,000 distinct CDR3 sequences, approximately 66% of them present only once. The CDR3 consists of 14 residues. Trimming pared 3 bases from V and 5 bases from J, leaving 12 bases between. This clonotype was observed a few times. J is TRBJ2-3 and V is TRBV12-3 or TRBV12-4; a possible D gene is TRBD2 (6 bases). Sequences were obtained from lung tumor tissue. The clonotype comes from a man aged 30 to 39 with non-small cell lung cancer. In nucleotides, the CDR3 is TGTGCCAGCAGTTTTACTAGCCGAAGAGATACGCAGTATTTT. Amino acid sequence: CASSFTSRRDTQYF.